This entry lists 10 T cell receptor beta chains sequenced from one sample in a study of blood T cell repertoires in COVID-19. TCRdb's copy holds only in-frame clones and misses some; the assay was immunoSEQ multiplex PCR. The data hold about 140,000 clones, with roughly 86% observed a single time. Sequenced material: peripheral blood. The receptors derive from a man between 45 and 60 years old with active or convalescent COVID-19.

The chain combines TRBV3-1 (or the pseudogene TRBV3-2) with TRBJ2-3; D is perhaps TRBD2 (6 bases). The CDR3 totals 15 residues. V was clipped by 4 bases and J by 2 bases, with 13 bases between them. Germline CDR1 and CDR2: LGHDT and YNNKEL (reference sequence). The CDR3: CASSPFSGPTDTQYF. CDR3 in DNA: TGTGCCAGCAGCCCCTTTAGCGGTCCCACAGATACGCAGTATTTT.

This sequence joins TRBV18 and TRBJ1-2; tentative D call: TRBD1 (5 bases). Trimming took 2 bases from V and 6 from J, leaving 13 bases between them. CDR3 size: 14 residues. The germline CDR1 and CDR2 sequences are KGHSH and LQKENI. The CDR3 is CASSPVSEGDGYTF. The CDR3 region has the DNA TGTGCCAGCTCACCAGTCTCTGAAGGGGATGGCTACACCTTC.

The CDR3 sequence: CASSLTGSQPQHF. The CDR3 DNA is TGTGCCAGCAGTTTGACAGGGAGTCAGCCCCAGCATTTT. The chain carries TRBV28 and TRBJ1-5; 7 bases align to TRBD1. This CDR3 has 13 amino acids. The V gene end was trimmed by 3 bases and the J gene end by 6 bases; junction bases not matched to a gene: 2. From germline, CDR1 is MDHEN and CDR2 SYDVKM.

The chain has TRBV19 and TRBJ2-1, with TRBD2 identical over 7 bases. Germline CDR1 is LNHDA and CDR2 is SQIVND (reference sequence). There are 13 residues in the CDR3. V was clipped by 3 bases and J by 7 bases; unmatched bases: 3. Here the CDR3 reads CASSIGRPNEQFF. The DNA of the CDR3 is TGTGCCAGTAGTATCGGGAGGCCAAATGAGCAGTTCTTC.

This sequence joins TRBV2 and TRBJ1-6, with 10 bases lining up with TRBD1. Germline CDR1 is SNHLY and CDR2 is FYNNEI. V lost 1 base, J lost 10 bases, and 4 bases stayed unmatched. The CDR3 loop spans 15 amino acids. The CDR3 DNA sequence: TGTGCCAGCAGTGAAGGGGGACAGGGGAACTCACCCCTCCACTTT. As protein: CASSEGGQGNSPLHF.

The J gene is TRBJ1-3, the V gene TRBV28, with 8 positions matching TRBD1. This CDR3 contains 15 residues. V was pared by 6 bases and J by 2 bases, with 6 bases of the junction left unmatched. CDR1 is MDHEN, CDR2 SYDVKM, per germline. The CDR3 loop reads CASSKQGDPGNTIYF. The CDR3 DNA is TGTGCCAGCAGCAAACAGGGGGACCCTGGAAACACCATATATTTT. Variable domain in full (rest from reference TRBV28 and TRBJ1-3): DVKVTQSSRYLVKRTGEKVFLECVQDMDHENMFWYRQDPGLGLRLIYFSYDVKMKEKGDIPEGYSVSREKKERFSLILESASTNQTSMYLCASSKQGDPGNTIYFGEGSWLTVV.

The chain joins TRBV5-1 to TRBJ2-5, with TRBD2 matching over 11 bases. CDR3 length: 16 residues. Germline V gene lookup returns CDR1 SGHRS and CDR2 YFSETQ. The trim removed 4 bases at V and 4 bases at J, leaving 9 bases unmatched. CDR3: CASSPRSGRATETQYF. CDR3 in DNA: TGCGCCAGCAGCCCTCGTAGCGGGAGGGCCACAGAGACCCAGTACTTC.

The sample holds a few counts of this clone. The V and J genes are TRBV5-1 and TRBJ1-6, with D perhaps TRBD1 (6 bases). Germline CDR1 reads SGHRS; CDR2 reads YFSETQ. The CDR3 runs 16 residues. V was shortened by 0 bases and J by 6 bases, with 13 bases between the two germline ends. This chain's CDR3 is CASSLALQGSNSPLHF. The DNA of the CDR3 is TGCGCCAGCAGCTTGGCTTTACAGGGAAGTAATTCACCCCTCCACTTT.

This chain links TRBV27 with TRBJ1-5, with D perhaps TRBD1 (5 bases). The germline V gene encodes CDR1 MNHEY and CDR2 SMNVEV (reference sequence). The CDR3 contains 13 residues. Trimming cost V 2 bases and J 9 bases, with 11 bases left between them. The CDR3 sequence is CASSLRWGGPQHF. DNA for the CDR3: TGTGCCAGCAGTTTACGTTGGGGGGGGCCCCAGCATTTT.

The chain recombines TRBV5-1 with TRBJ2-7; D is undetermined. This CDR3 spans 14 amino acids. Trimming took 3 bases from V and 1 from J, leaving 11 bases between them. CDR1 and CDR2 from the germline V gene are SGHRS and YFSETQ. The CDR3 sequence is CASSSLDGSYEQYF. The CDR3 DNA is TGCGCCAGCAGCTCCCTAGACGGATCCTACGAGCAGTACTTC.